A single sample gave rise to the 26 T cell receptor beta chains below, sequenced in a study of shared clonotypes between healthy human individuals. Repertoires were generated with immunoSEQ multiplex PCR, while TCRdb's copy carries only in-frame clones and drops some. The profile shows about 490,000 clones, 70% to 80% of them singletons. Sequencing used PBMCs. These receptors were collected from a woman aged 40 to 50 in good health. Some clones in this sample may be carry-over from other donors' samples.

The rearrangement joins TRBV18 to TRBJ1-3; D is undetermined. This CDR3 has 16 residues. Germline values: CDR1 KGHSH, CDR2 LQKENI. V was shortened by 2 bases and J by 1 base, with 12 bases between the two germline ends. This CDR3 is CASSPVSAESGNTIYF. For the CDR3, the DNA is TGTGCCAGCTCACCAGTCAGTGCGGAATCTGGAAACACCATATATTTT.

V is TRBV6-5 and J is TRBJ2-5; TRBD1 aligns across 7 bases. Germline CDR1 reads MNHEY; CDR2 reads SVGAGI. With V trimmed by 0 bases and J by 7 bases, 5 bases remained unmatched. The CDR3 is 14 residues long. The DNA of the CDR3 is TGTGCCAGCAGTTACTCCAGGGGGTCGGGGACCCAGTACTTC. Amino acid sequence: CASSYSRGSGTQYF.

Remarks on this clone: Being one base from a much bigger clone, this may be a read error. The conserved closing phenylalanine or tryptophan is absent in this CDR3, likely reflecting a read error. The gene calls are TRBV5-6 and TRBJ1-1; D not certain. Deletions cut 2 bases from V and 5 bases from J, with 7 bases between. There are 12 residues in the CDR3. Looked up from germline, CDR1 is SGHDT and CDR2 is YYEEEE. The CDR3 region has the DNA TGTGCCAGCAGCTTTGGTTTGACTGAAGCTTTCTCT. This encodes CASSFGLTEAFS.

Comments on this clone: The limits of the CDR3 on the DNA are not certain, so only TCRdb's listed CDR3 is given. CDR3 residues: CASSFGTGTGVGALYF. The V and J genes are TRBV5-6 and TRBJ2-7; the D segment call TRBD1 is taken from the table without a DNA check. The CDR3 sequence runs 16 residues, both termini included. Germline values: CDR1 SGHDT, CDR2 YYEEEE.

This chain links TRBV27 with TRBJ1-3; TRBD1 matches 7 bases. Losses at the gene ends were 6 bases for V and 0 bases for J; bases not matched to a gene: 11. Per the germline V gene, CDR1 is MNHEY and CDR2 is SMNVEV (reference sequence). This CDR3 contains 17 residues. CDR3 sequence: CASRVTARGSSGNTIYF. The CDR3 nucleotides read TGTGCCAGCAGGGTTACGGCCAGGGGGAGCTCTGGAAACACCATATATTTT.

This clone has just one count. The CDR3 region is CASSNWDRGGAEAFF. CDR3 bases: TGTGCCAGCAGTAACTGGGACAGGGGGGGAGCTGAAGCTTTCTTT. This sequence joins TRBV6-1 and TRBJ1-1; 11 nucleotides align to TRBD1. CDR3 length: 15 amino acids. V shed 5 bases, J shed 6 bases, and the junction held 8 bases outside the gene matches. Germline V gene lookup returns CDR1 MNHNS and CDR2 SASEGT.

This clone was detected only once. A single base separates this from a much larger clone, so it may be a read error. V and J are TRBV7-9 and TRBJ2-1; no reliable D call. The germline V gene has CDR1 SEHNR and CDR2 FQNEAQ (reference sequence). V was trimmed by 5 bases and J by 7 bases, leaving 9 bases between them. CDR3 length: 12 amino acids. CDR3 sequence (DNA): TGTGCCAGCAGCCCCCTGGGGAATGAGCAGTTCTTC. Translated: CASSPLGNEQFF. The full variable domain, in which reference TRBV7-9 and TRBJ2-1 provide the parts outside the CDR3, is DTGVSQNPRHKITKRGQNVTFRCDPISEHNRLYWYRQTLGQGPEFLTYFQNEAQLEKSRLLSDRFSAERPKGSFSTLEIQRTEQGDSAMYLCASSPLGNEQFFGPGTRLTVL.

The chain uses TRBV29-1 and TRBJ2-3; D is ambiguous. There are 12 residues in the CDR3. The V gene's germline CDR1 is SQVTM and CDR2 ANQGSEA. The germline V and J ends were trimmed by 6 bases and 4 bases, with 11 bases remaining between them. The CDR3 nucleotides are TGCAGCGTGATTCTCGTCGCAGATACGCAGTATTTT. It is translated as CSVILVADTQYF.

Concerning this clone: One end of the junction fails to match germline, which may point to a read error. Within the sample, other DNA sequences also encode this same CDR3. The J gene is TRBJ1-4, the V gene TRBV7-9; TRBD1 matches at 10 bases. Germline V gene lookup returns CDR1 SEHNR and CDR2 FQNEAQ (reference sequence). The CDR3 sequence is 14 residues long. The CDR3 is CASTGQGVDEILFF. The CDR3, as DNA: TGTGCCAGCACCGGACAGGGGGTAGATGAAATACTGTTTTTT.

This clone was observed a single time. This chain uses TRBV27 with TRBJ2-7; 7 positions match TRBD2. Losses at the gene ends were 9 bases for V and 0 bases for J; bases not matched to a gene: 8. Germline assignment: CDR1 MNHEY and CDR2 SMNVEV (reference sequence). The CDR3 extends over 14 amino acids. CDR3 DNA: TGTGCCAGTTCAGCGGGGAGGTTCTCCTACGAGCAGTACTTC. It codes for CASSAGRFSYEQYF.

The table lists this clone with a count of one. CDR3 protein: CASSVGRDTQYF. The CDR3 region has the DNA TGTGCCAGCAGCGTGGGTCGAGATACGCAGTATTTT. The chain couples TRBV9 to TRBJ2-3; D gene unclear. CDR3 length: 12 amino acids. CDR1 SGDLS and CDR2 YYNGEE come from the germline V gene. V shed 2 bases and J shed 5 bases, with 6 bases lying between them.

As regards this clone: Other DNA sequences in the same sample also yield this CDR3. The gene calls are TRBV18 and TRBJ1-2; a possible D gene is TRBD1 (5 bases). The germline CDR1 and CDR2 sequences are KGHSH and LQKENI. V shed 3 bases and J shed 3 bases, with 8 bases lying between them. This CDR3 is built from 13 residues. As DNA, the CDR3 is TGTGCCAGCTCACCCGGGACGGACTATGGCTACACCTTC. Translating gives CASSPGTDYGYTF.

The J gene is TRBJ2-1, the V gene TRBV5-1; tentative D call: TRBD1 (6 bases). Trimming left V 0 bases short and J 1 base short, with 11 bases between. CDR1 and CDR2 from the germline V gene are SGHRS and YFSETQ. This CDR3 has 16 residues. In DNA form, the CDR3 reads TGCGCCAGCAGCTTGGTCGCAGGGGAGTCCTACAATGAGCAGTTCTTC. Its translation is CASSLVAGESYNEQFF. The complete variable domain, with remaining parts taken from reference TRBV5-1 and TRBJ2-1, reads KAGVTQTPRYLIKTRGQQVTLSCSPISGHRSVSWYQQTPGQGLQFLFEYFSETQRNKGNFPGRFSGRQFSNSRSEMNVSTLELGDSALYLCASSLVAGESYNEQFFGPGTRLTVL.

CDR3 in DNA: TGTGCCAGCAGAAGGATGGGGCTAGCGGAATACAATGAGCAGTTCTTC. Its protein is CASRRMGLAEYNEQFF. The chain recombines TRBV27 with TRBJ2-1, with 7 positions matching TRBD2. In germline, CDR1 is MNHEY, CDR2 SMNVEV (reference sequence). CDR3 length: 16 residues. The trim removed 6 bases at V and 4 bases at J, leaving 12 bases unmatched.

This sequence joins TRBV19 and TRBJ1-1, with no clear D. The V gene's germline CDR1 is LNHDA and CDR2 SQIVND (reference sequence). Trimming cost V 1 base and J 1 base, with 7 bases left between them. This CDR3 has 14 amino acids. The CDR3 nucleotides are TGTGCCAGTAGTATAGTCCCGGAGAACACTGAAGCTTTCTTT. This gives the protein CASSIVPENTEAFF.

The chain is built from TRBV9 and TRBJ2-2, with D uncertain. The CDR3 spans 17 residues. Between the trimmed V and J ends, which lost 8 bases and 4 bases, there was a span of 24 bases. CDR1 is SGDLS and CDR2 is YYNGEE in the germline V gene. This CDR3 is CARFPRVNEQATGELFF. The CDR3 DNA reads as TGTGCCAGATTTCCTCGAGTGAACGAGCAGGCCACCGGGGAGCTGTTTTTT.

In this sample, this clone turned up once. This rearrangement joins TRBV5-1 to TRBJ2-2; D not resolved. V was clipped by 0 bases and J by 0 bases, with 9 bases between them. The CDR3 consists of 16 residues. Germline V gene data show CDR1 as SGHRS and CDR2 as YFSETQ. The CDR3 loop reads CASSLDGPSNTGELFF. The CDR3 nucleotides are TGCGCCAGCAGCTTGGACGGCCCTTCGAACACCGGGGAGCTGTTTTTT.

For this clone: The junction shows a germline mismatch at one end, possibly a read error. This sample includes further DNA sequences coding for the same CDR3. The chain is built from TRBV6-5 and TRBJ1-1; TRBD1 agrees at 8 bases. The CDR3 totals 12 residues. CDR1 and CDR2 (germline): MNHEY, SVGAGI. The CDR3, as DNA: TGTGCAAGCCGACAGGGGAGCGCTGAGGCTTTCTTT. This encodes CASRQGSAEAFF.

CDR3 residues: CASSLRFGAGWKLFF. CDR3 nucleotides: TGTGCCAGCAGCTTGAGGTTCGGCGCAGGGTGGAAACTGTTTTTT. The chain employs TRBV5-6 and TRBJ1-4, with D perhaps TRBD1 (5 bases). V was clipped by 1 base and J by 11 bases, with 18 bases between them. Looked up from germline, CDR1 is SGHDT and CDR2 is YYEEEE. This CDR3 contains 15 residues.

The gene calls are TRBV4-1 and TRBJ1-2; D remains ambiguous. Trimming shortened V by 1 base and J by 0 bases, and 9 bases separated the two germline ends. Germline V gene data show CDR1 as MGHRA and CDR2 as YSYEKL. The CDR3 has 15 residues. CDR3 loop: CASSQVGRPNYGYTF. The CDR3 nucleotides are TGCGCCAGCAGCCAAGTTGGACGGCCTAACTATGGCTACACCTTC.

The V call is TRBV5-1, the J call TRBJ2-1; 7 positions agree with TRBD2. V was pared by 0 bases and J by 7 bases, with 7 bases of the junction left unmatched. The CDR3 contains 15 residues. Germline CDR1 and CDR2: SGHRS and YFSETQ. The CDR3 loop is CASSLVGRGQNEQFF. The CDR3, as DNA: TGCGCCAGCAGCTTGGTTGGGAGGGGTCAAAATGAGCAGTTCTTC.

V is TRBV7-2 and J is TRBJ2-3; D is uncertain. There are 13 residues in the CDR3. Trimming pared 1 base from V and 4 bases from J, leaving 6 bases between. Germline V CDR1 and CDR2: SGHTA, FQGNSA. The CDR3 bases are TGTGCCAGCAGCTTAGAGGTAGCAGATACGCAGTATTTT. Its protein product is CASSLEVADTQYF.

This chain joins TRBV5-6 and TRBJ2-5; D possibly corresponds to TRBD2 (7 bases). The CDR3 length is 15 residues. V shed 4 bases and J shed 0 bases, with 13 bases lying between them. Per germline, CDR1 SGHDT and CDR2 YYEEEE. The CDR3 DNA follows: TGTGCCAGCAGCGAGGGGGGGCGGCACCAAGAGACCCAGTACTTC. This encodes CASSEGGRHQETQYF.

This clone appeared a few times. The V gene is TRBV5-6, the J gene TRBJ1-3; D is possibly TRBD1 (5 bases). The germline CDR1 and CDR2 sequences are SGHDT and YYEEEE. Trimming removed 2 bases at V and 8 bases at J, with 14 bases between. This CDR3 region has 14 residues. DNA of the CDR3: TGTGCCAGCAGCTTCCAACCTGGGGCCCACACCATATATTTT. Protein sequence: CASSFQPGAHTIYF.

This clone was counted between two and nine times. This may be a read error: a much more frequent sequence differs by one nucleotide. The CDR3 bases are TGTGTCTGGAGTAGGGATACGAACACTGAAGCTTTCTTT. It is translated as CVWSRDTNTEAFF. This rearrangement joins TRBV30 to TRBJ1-1; no reliable D call. In germline, CDR1 is GTSNPN, CDR2 SVGIG (reference sequence). The CDR3 contains 13 residues.

The J gene is TRBJ1-1, the V gene TRBV28; perhaps TRBD1 as D (5 bases). V lost 7 bases and J 4 bases, leaving 16 bases between the germline ends. CDR3 length: 14 residues. Per the germline V gene, CDR1 is MDHEN and CDR2 is SYDVKM. In DNA, the CDR3 is TGTGCCAGCACTAATAACCTGGGACCCACTGAAGCTTTCTTT. The encoded protein is CASTNNLGPTEAFF.